Listed here are 26 T cell receptor beta chains from one sample, sequenced in a study of shared clonotypes between healthy human individuals. Some clones are missing from TCRdb's copy, which holds only in-frame ones; the method was immunoSEQ multiplex PCR. In the table there are nearly 2 million clones, less than 95% of which are singletons. CD45RO-negative cells were positively selected for CCR7, leaving out terminally differentiated effector memory CD45RA+ cells. Sequencing was done on a sample of naive CD8+ T cells sorted from blood. These receptors were collected from a man between 18 and 29 years old in good health.

This rearrangement joins TRBV5-1 to TRBJ2-1, with D unresolved. The ends were cut back, 1 base at V and 2 bases at J, with 13 bases in the middle. CDR1 is SGHRS, CDR2 YFSETQ, per germline. This CDR3 comprises 16 residues. Here the CDR3 reads CASSLSVQVTYNEQFF. The CDR3 DNA follows: TGCGCCAGCAGCTTGAGTGTCCAGGTCACCTACAATGAGCAGTTCTTC.

This rearrangement joins TRBV5-6 to TRBJ2-7, with D perhaps assigned TRBD1 or TRBD2 (5 bases each). The CDR3 is 14 residues long. The germline CDR1 and CDR2 sequences are SGHDT and YYEEEE. V shed 4 bases and J shed 0 bases, with 11 bases lying between them. CDR3 region: CASSPGPASYEQYF. Here the CDR3 DNA reads TGTGCCAGCAGCCCGGGGCCGGCCTCCTACGAGCAGTACTTC.

This chain links TRBV6-5 with TRBJ2-1, with 14 bases lining up with TRBD2. Germline trimming cut 2 bases from V and 6 bases from J; bases unmatched to any gene: 3. The CDR3 is made up of 16 amino acids. CDR1 is MNHEY, CDR2 SVGAGI, per germline. The CDR3 DNA is TGTGCCAGCAGTTACCCCGGACTAGCGGGAGGCAATGAGCAGTTCTTC. This sequence encodes CASSYPGLAGGNEQFF.

The chain couples TRBV7-9 to TRBJ2-2; D call uncertain. The V gene's germline CDR1 is SEHNR and CDR2 FQNEAQ (reference sequence). V was trimmed by 2 bases and J by 0 bases, leaving 7 bases between them. The CDR3 loop spans 15 amino acids. In nucleotides, the CDR3 is TGTGCCAGCAGCTTATATGATGCGAACACCGGGGAGCTGTTTTTT. It is translated as CASSLYDANTGELFF.

This chain links TRBV10-3 with TRBJ1-6; D possibly corresponds to TRBD1 (5 bases). Germline lookup yields CDR1 ENHRY and CDR2 SYGVKD. This CDR3 is built from 14 residues. The V end was cut by 9 bases, the J end by 9 bases, with 18 bases between. CDR3 loop: CAISSPPGGSPLHF. The CDR3 DNA is TGTGCCATATCATCCCCTCCCGGGGGTTCACCCCTCCACTTT.

A note on this clone: Other DNA sequences in this specimen translate into the identical CDR3. The chain combines TRBV29-1 with TRBJ1-1; TRBD1 matches at 7 bases. There are 11 residues in the CDR3. CDR1 is SQVTM, CDR2 ANQGSEA, per germline. The V segment lost 4 bases and the J segment 6 bases; nucleotides outside the gene matches: 2. This CDR3 reads CSVGQGAEAFF. CDR3 coding DNA: TGCAGCGTTGGGCAGGGGGCTGAAGCTTTCTTT.

The V gene is TRBV5-6, the J gene TRBJ2-5, with 10 bases lining up with TRBD2. CDR3 length equals 15 residues. The germline V gene has CDR1 SGHDT and CDR2 YYEEEE. The V and J ends lost 1 base and 5 bases, in that order; junction bases with no gene match: 5. This chain's CDR3 is CASSLRLAGEETQYF. In nucleotides, the CDR3 is TGTGCCAGCAGCTTGAGGCTAGCGGGGGAGGAGACCCAGTACTTC.

The V gene is TRBV5-6, the J gene TRBJ2-5; D ambiguous. This CDR3 region has 14 residues. The V end lost 1 base, the J end lost 1 base, and 8 bases lay between the germline ends. Germline V gene data show CDR1 as SGHDT and CDR2 as YYEEEE. CDR3 protein: CASSLPGPQETQYF. The CDR3 DNA follows: TGTGCCAGCAGCTTGCCCGGGCCCCAAGAGACCCAGTACTTC.

In regard to this clone: The sample carries other DNA sequences with the same CDR3. The chain employs TRBV25-1 and TRBJ1-4; the D is unclear. Trimming pared 2 bases from V and 5 bases from J, leaving 9 bases between. Germline CDR1 reads MGHDK; CDR2 reads SYGVNS. The CDR3 contains 14 residues. CDR3 region: CASSEGVGNEKLFF. DNA for the CDR3: TGTGCCAGCAGTGAAGGGGTCGGGAATGAAAAACTGTTTTTT. Full variable domain (outside the CDR3, taken from reference TRBV25-1 and TRBJ1-4): EADIYQTPRYLVIGTGKKITLECSQTMGHDKMYWYQQDPGMELHLIHYSYGVNSTEKGDLSSESTVSRIRTEHFPLTLESARPSHTSQYLCASSEGVGNEKLFFGSGTQLSVL.

This clone was seen only a few times. The sample contains more than one DNA sequence encoding this CDR3. This rearrangement joins TRBV19 to TRBJ2-3; no reliable D call. Trimming stripped 0 bases from V and 5 bases from J, with 6 bases between. The CDR3 runs 13 residues. Germline values: CDR1 LNHDA, CDR2 SQIVND (reference sequence). CDR3 protein: CASSIDGEDTQYF. The CDR3 DNA is TGTGCCAGTAGTATAGATGGGGAAGATACGCAGTATTTT.

CDR3 bases: TGTGCCAGTAGTAGAACCTCTGGAAACACCATATATTTT. It translates to CASSRTSGNTIYF. V gene TRBV19 combines with J gene TRBJ1-3; D not resolved. Per the germline V gene, CDR1 is LNHDA and CDR2 is SQIVND (reference sequence). The CDR3 consists of 13 residues. Trimming took off 4 bases at V and 0 bases at J, with 4 bases between the two ends.

This chain uses TRBV2 with TRBJ2-3; D call uncertain. The length of the CDR3 is 15 residues. Trimming cost V 7 bases and J 0 bases, with 14 bases left between them. The germline V gene encodes CDR1 SNHLY and CDR2 FYNNEI. CDR3 sequence (DNA): TGTGCCAGCACGGCAGGCCACGGAAGCACAGATACGCAGTATTTT. Encoded protein: CASTAGHGSTDTQYF.

For the CDR3, the DNA is TGTGCCAGCAGTTTAGGGGCTAGCGGGTACTACAATGAGCAGTTCTTC. It specifies CASSLGASGYYNEQFF. The rearrangement uses TRBV28 and TRBJ2-1; 8 bases map to TRBD2. The trim removed 2 bases at V and 3 bases at J, leaving 6 bases unmatched. Germline CDR1 is MDHEN and CDR2 is SYDVKM. This CDR3 has 16 residues.

The J gene is TRBJ2-5, the V gene TRBV29-1; 8 nucleotides line up with TRBD2. The CDR3 is 14 residues long. Germline CDR1 reads SQVTM; CDR2 reads ANQGSEA. V shed 4 bases and J 5 bases; nucleotides not matched to a gene: 9. The CDR3 DNA is TGCAGCGTTGTTGGCGGGGGGCTAGCGGAGACCCAGTACTTC. Translated: CSVVGGGLAETQYF.

The gene calls are TRBV11-2 and TRBJ2-5; D may match TRBD1 or TRBD2 (5 bases each). V dropped 4 bases and J dropped 1 base, with 13 bases sitting between them. CDR3 length: 15 residues. Looked up from germline, CDR1 is SGHAT and CDR2 is FQNNGV. The CDR3 loop is CASSWTRGFQETQYF. In DNA form, the CDR3 reads TGTGCCAGCAGCTGGACCCGGGGCTTCCAAGAGACCCAGTACTTC. The variable domain in full, with the rest retrieved from reference TRBV11-2 and TRBJ2-5, is EAGVAQSPRYKIIEKRQSVAFWCNPISGHATLYWYQQILGQGPKLLIQFQNNGVVDDSQLPKDRFSAERLKGVDSTLKIQPAKLEDSAVYLCASSWTRGFQETQYFGPGTRLLVL.

The chain links TRBV14 to TRBJ2-7; TRBD1 matches at 9 bases. CDR1 is SGHDN, CDR2 FVKESK, per germline. The CDR3 has 14 residues. Trimming at V came to 4 bases and at J to 5 bases, leaving 6 bases not matched to a gene. The CDR3, as DNA: TGTGCCAGCAGCCTCCAGGGACAGGGCCACGAGCAGTACTTC. This sequence encodes CASSLQGQGHEQYF.

The rearrangement uses TRBV5-3 and TRBJ2-3; D is possibly TRBD1 (6 bases). TRBV5-3 is assigned to the ORF class and has an uncertain function. This CDR3 is 16 amino acids long. With 1 base removed from V and 1 base from J, the gap between germline ends came to 13 bases. This CDR3 reads CARSLPPGAGTDTQYF. In nucleotides, the CDR3 is TGTGCCAGAAGCTTGCCCCCAGGGGCCGGCACAGATACGCAGTATTTT.

This clone has a single count. The chain recombines TRBV11-2 with TRBJ2-1; 9 bases map to TRBD2. The junction had 7 bases not matched to a gene; V was cut back by 2 bases and J by 5 bases. The CDR3 contains 16 residues. Germline CDR1 reads SGHAT; CDR2 reads FQNNGV. CDR3 nucleotides: TGTGCCAGCAGCTTATCTTCGAGACTAGCGGACAATGAGCAGTTCTTC. This translates into CASSLSSRLADNEQFF.

The V and J genes are TRBV19 and TRBJ1-5, with a tentative D call TRBD1 (6 bases). Germline lookup yields CDR1 LNHDA and CDR2 SQIVND (reference sequence). V was clipped by 6 bases and J by 2 bases, with 14 bases between them. The CDR3 spans 15 residues. The CDR3 here is CASSSTGMGNQPQHF. DNA of the CDR3: TGTGCCAGTAGCTCAACAGGGATGGGCAATCAGCCCCAGCATTTT.

The chain recombines TRBV5-1 with TRBJ2-1; D perhaps matches TRBD2 (6 bases). Per the germline V gene, CDR1 is SGHRS and CDR2 is YFSETQ. The CDR3 totals 17 residues. V lost 0 bases and J 5 bases, leaving 18 bases between the germline ends. The CDR3: CASSLEASARNNNEQFF. CDR3 nucleotide sequence: TGCGCCAGCAGCTTGGAAGCTAGCGCCCGGAACAACAATGAGCAGTTCTTC.

V and J are TRBV30 and TRBJ2-3; D not certain. Trimming removed 5 bases at V and 6 bases at J, with 9 bases between. The germline CDR1 and CDR2 sequences are GTSNPN and SVGIG (reference sequence). The CDR3 contains 11 residues. CDR3 in DNA: TGTGCCTGGCGGTGGTTGGATACGCAGTATTTT. Translation: CAWRWLDTQYF.

J is TRBJ2-1 and V is TRBV25-1; no firm D call. The CDR3 runs to 13 residues. Trimming shortened V by 1 base and J by 10 bases, and 11 bases separated the two germline ends. Per the germline V gene, CDR1 is MGHDK and CDR2 is SYGVNS. The CDR3 region has the DNA TGTGCCAGCAGTGAATCACGAGAGTGGGAGCAGTTCTTC. This codes for CASSESREWEQFF.

The chain has TRBV11-3 and TRBJ2-1, with 11 bases lining up with TRBD1. Germline V gene data show CDR1 as SGHNT and CDR2 as YENEEA. This CDR3 comprises 16 residues. The trim removed 1 base at V and 2 bases at J, leaving 1 base unmatched. The DNA of the CDR3 is TGTGCCAGCAGCTTAGGGACAGGGGGCCCCTACAATGAGCAGTTCTTC. Its translation: CASSLGTGGPYNEQFF.

The V and J genes are TRBV28 and TRBJ2-2; TRBD1 agrees at 7 bases. The CDR3 loop spans 15 amino acids. The germline V gene encodes CDR1 MDHEN and CDR2 SYDVKM. The V gene end was trimmed by 3 bases and the J gene end by 4 bases; junction bases not matched to a gene: 5. CDR3 sequence: CASSLAGGITGELFF. CDR3 nucleotides: TGTGCCAGCAGTTTGGCAGGGGGTATCACCGGGGAGCTGTTTTTT.

The V call is TRBV21-1, the J call TRBJ2-5; the DNA was not used to check the table's D call, TRBD2. TRBV21-1 is assigned pseudogene status. This CDR3 is built from 16 residues. In nucleotides, the CDR3 is TGTGCCAGCAGCCCCCGGGAGGGGGGGCCGGAGGAGACCCAGTACTTC. Amino acid sequence: CASSPREGGPEETQYF.

The CDR3 region is CASSAQGAGYGYTF. The CDR3 coding sequence is TGTGCCAGCAGCGCCCAAGGGGCCGGCTATGGCTACACCTTC. The chain combines TRBV7-8 with TRBJ1-2; maybe TRBD1 (5 bases). The CDR3 runs to 14 residues. Deletions cut 5 bases from V and 4 bases from J, with 14 bases between. Germline V gene data show CDR1 as SGHVS and CDR2 as FQNEAQ.